The entry below gives a single T cell receptor beta chain sequence along with its context. Its antigen remains unidentified. All TRB cDNA libraries came from 5' RACE performed with UMI labels. Reprocessing the 5' RACE reads, TCRdb reports a single entry for every CDR3 protein and omits DNA. Its listing shows about 98,000 distinct CDR3 sequences. The data were taken from a study of CXCR3-negative and CXCR3-positive naive CD8 T cells. The study's findings and limits: TRB CDR3 hydrophobicity was greater in CXCR3-positive naive cells than in CXCR3-negative naive cells.

The CDR3 consists of 14 residues. The V gene is TRBV12-3 or TRBV12-4, the J gene TRBJ2-1. Sequencing was done on a sample of naive CXCR3+ CD8+ T cells from blood. Stated subset: CD45RO-CCR7+CD27+CD95- naive CD8+ T cells expressing CXCR3 (TNR3+). This clonotype originated in a human donor in good health. Some clones in this sample may be carry-over from other donors' samples. CDR3 sequence: CASSLIGSYNEQFF.